A single sample gave rise to the 20 T cell receptor beta chains below, sequenced in a study of response to subunit inactivated influenza vaccine. TCRdb ran MiXCR on the RT-PCR reads and lists one entry per CDR3 protein. The sample has 560,000 or so distinct CDR3 sequences, 6.5% to 8% seen once. The sample was PBMCs from blood, taken 23 to 25 months after vaccination. All receptors derive from a man between 50 and 69 years old who received an inactivated influenza vaccine.

The chain couples TRBV25-1 to TRBJ2-2, with TRBD2 identical over 11 bases. Looked up from germline, CDR1 is MGHDK and CDR2 is SYGVNS. The CDR3 has 16 amino acids. Unmatched junction bases numbered 7, after V lost 9 bases and J lost 1 base. CDR3 sequence reads: CASILAGVGNTGELFF. CDR3 coding DNA: TGTGCCAGTATACTAGCGGGAGTGGGGAACACCGGGGAGCTGTTTTTT.

The V and J genes are TRBV7-2 and TRBJ2-1; D gene ambiguous. Between the trimmed V and J ends, which lost 6 bases and 6 bases, there was a span of 18 bases. The CDR3 contains 15 residues. In germline, CDR1 is SGHTA, CDR2 FQGNSA. CDR3: CASSYTGSVFNEQFF. The CDR3 nucleotides are TGTGCCAGCAGTTACACGGGTTCTGTCTTCAATGAGCAGTTCTTC.

The chain joins TRBV20-1 to TRBJ1-5, with D tentatively TRBD1 (6 bases). The CDR3 has 13 amino acids. V lost 7 bases and J 5 bases, leaving 15 bases between the germline ends. The germline V gene has CDR1 DFQATT and CDR2 SNEGSKA (reference sequence). DNA of the CDR3: TGCAGTGTGGTAGGGGGGCTAGATCAGCCCCAGCATTTT. Protein: CSVVGGLDQPQHF.

In this sample, this clonotype turned up a few times. The genes are TRBV6-2 or TRBV6-3 and TRBJ1-5; D is unresolved. Deletions cut 7 bases from V and 9 bases from J, with 19 bases between. The germline V gene has CDR1 MNHEY and CDR2 SVGEGT. The CDR3 length is 14 residues. CDR3 DNA: TGTGCCAGCACTAGCCAGTATCATGAAGGGCCCCAGCATTTT. As protein: CASTSQYHEGPQHF.

The chain combines TRBV7-2 with TRBJ1-1, with D uncertain. V was clipped by 4 bases and J by 1 base, with 10 bases between them. The CDR3 totals 14 residues. The germline gives CDR1 SGHTA, CDR2 FQGNSA. The CDR3 DNA reads as TGTGCCAGCAGCTCCTCAGTGGGGAACACTGAAGCTTTCTTT. This gives the protein CASSSSVGNTEAFF.

J is TRBJ2-5 and V is TRBV5-1; 7 nucleotides line up with TRBD1. The CDR3 has 14 residues. Germline assignment: CDR1 SGHRS and CDR2 YFSETQ. V lost 2 bases, J lost 5 bases, and 6 bases stayed unmatched. The CDR3 loop is CASSLAQGSETQYF. For the CDR3, the DNA is TGCGCCAGCAGCTTAGCACAGGGGTCGGAGACCCAGTACTTC.

The sample holds many counts of this clonotype. The gene calls are TRBV12-3 or TRBV12-4 and TRBJ2-3, with a possible D match to TRBD1 (5 bases). Trimming took off 8 bases at V and 1 base at J, with 13 bases between the two ends. The CDR3 has 14 amino acids. The CDR3 spells CASRWQGGTDTQYF. CDR3 DNA sequence: TGTGCCAGCCGATGGCAGGGCGGCACAGATACGCAGTATTTT.

The table lists this clonotype with many counts. The rearrangement joins TRBV29-1 to TRBJ2-5; D is uncertain. V was clipped by 5 bases and J by 2 bases, with 12 bases between them. CDR1 and CDR2 (germline): SQVTM, ANQGSEA. The CDR3 runs 13 residues. CDR3 in amino acids: CSVYNYIQETQYF. CDR3 sequence (DNA): TGCAGCGTTTATAACTACATTCAAGAGACCCAGTACTTC.

The chain combines TRBV5-6 with TRBJ2-3, with D perhaps TRBD1 (5 bases). This CDR3 contains 15 residues. Trimming took off 7 bases at V and 1 base at J, with 16 bases between the two ends. Germline V gives CDR1 SGHDT, CDR2 YYEEEE. The CDR3 nucleotides are TGTGCCAGCCTCCCCAACAGGAGACGCACAGATACGCAGTATTTT. Amino acid sequence: CASLPNRRRTDTQYF.

This clonotype was counted ten times or more. V is TRBV2 and J is TRBJ1-1; 8 bases fit TRBD1. The CDR3 sequence is 13 residues long. The germline CDR1 and CDR2 sequences are SNHLY and FYNNEI. The J segment lost 6 bases and the V segment lost 7 bases, leaving 7 bases of the junction unmatched. CDR3 sequence (DNA): TGTGCCAGCATCAAGGACAGGGCCGCTGAAGCTTTCTTT. Translating it yields CASIKDRAAEAFF.

The chain couples TRBV5-1 to TRBJ1-5; 7 bases line up with TRBD1. This CDR3 has 15 residues. Trimming took 4 bases from V and 4 from J; bases not matched to a gene: 8. Germline V gives CDR1 SGHRS, CDR2 YFSETQ. CDR3 loop: CASSPVGGENQPQHF. The DNA for the CDR3 is TGCGCCAGCAGCCCCGTAGGGGGCGAAAATCAGCCCCAGCATTTT.

This clonotype came up many times. V and J are TRBV7-2 and TRBJ1-3, with D possibly TRBD1 on 5 matching bases. Trimming cost V 4 bases and J 4 bases, with 8 bases left between them. The CDR3 totals 13 residues. Germline assignment: CDR1 SGHTA and CDR2 FQGNSA. The CDR3 bases are TGTGCCAGCAGCTCAAGACAGGGAAACACCATATATTTT. This gives the protein CASSSRQGNTIYF.

This sequence joins TRBV20-1 and TRBJ2-1; D is unclear. Trimming took 7 bases from V and 9 from J, leaving 13 bases between them. Germline V lookup: CDR1 DFQATT, CDR2 SNEGSKA (reference sequence). CDR3 size: 11 residues. CDR3 sequence (DNA): TGCAGTGTAGTAGAACTCACTGAGCAGTTCTTC. Its translation: CSVVELTEQFF.

The V call is TRBV7-9, the J call TRBJ2-5; 9 nucleotides line up with TRBD1. CDR1 and CDR2 from the germline V gene are SEHNR and FQNEAQ (reference sequence). J lost 1 base, V lost 5 bases, and 8 bases had no gene match. This CDR3 has 16 amino acids. The DNA of the CDR3 is TGTGCCAGCAGCAACGCCCTGACAGGGGGCCAAGAGACCCAGTACTTC. Protein product: CASSNALTGGQETQYF.

The chain combines TRBV11-2 with TRBJ1-2, with 7 nucleotides matching TRBD1. The CDR3 is made up of 16 amino acids. The V gene end was trimmed by 4 bases and the J gene end by 4 bases; junction bases not matched to a gene: 12. Germline lookup yields CDR1 SGHAT and CDR2 FQNNGV. The CDR3 protein is CASSSIRKTGIYGYTF. DNA of the CDR3: TGTGCCAGCAGCTCAATAAGAAAGACAGGGATCTATGGCTACACCTTC. The full variable domain, rest sourced from reference TRBV11-2 and TRBJ1-2, is EAGVAQSPRYKIIEKRQSVAFWCNPISGHATLYWYQQILGQGPKLLIQFQNNGVVDDSQLPKDRFSAERLKGVDSTLKIQPAKLEDSAVYLCASSSIRKTGIYGYTFGSGTRLTVV.

This clonotype was observed a few times. The gene calls are TRBV12-3 or TRBV12-4 and TRBJ2-1; 9 bases fit TRBD2. The junction had 14 bases not matched to a gene; V was cut back by 1 base and J by 7 bases. The CDR3 length is 18 residues. This CDR3 is CASSLERGAGGDWNEQFF. CDR3 in DNA: TGTGCCAGCAGTTTAGAAAGGGGCGCGGGAGGGGATTGGAATGAGCAGTTCTTC.

There are a few counts of this clonotype. This sequence joins TRBV7-8 and TRBJ2-5; 9 positions agree with TRBD2. The CDR3 contains 17 residues. Germline CDR1 reads SGHVS; CDR2 reads FQNEAQ. V was clipped by 2 bases and J by 3 bases; unmatched bases: 10. The CDR3 is CASSLLHSGRRKETQYF. CDR3 nucleotide sequence: TGTGCCAGCAGCTTACTGCACAGCGGGAGGAGAAAAGAGACCCAGTACTTC.

A remark on this clonotype: One end of the junction fails to match germline, which may point to a read error. The chain links TRBV6-1 to TRBJ1-4; D is undetermined. The germline V gene encodes CDR1 MNHNS and CDR2 SASEGT. This CDR3 region has 13 residues. The CDR3 DNA sequence: TGTGCCAGCAGTGCCGCAGCCAATGTAAAACTGTTTTTT. Protein sequence: CASSAAANVKLFF.

The genes are TRBV29-1 and TRBJ2-1; D uncertain. V lost 4 bases and J lost 0, with 10 bases in between. The CDR3 has 14 residues. Germline assignment: CDR1 SQVTM and CDR2 ANQGSEA. The CDR3 nucleotides are TGCAGCGTTGTTGAGGTGAGCTCCTACAATGAGCAGTTCTTC. Amino acids: CSVVEVSSYNEQFF.

This clonotype was found a few times. This chain uses TRBV29-1 with TRBJ1-5, with 10 bases matching TRBD1. Germline values: CDR1 SQVTM, CDR2 ANQGSEA. The CDR3 is 14 residues long. Trimming removed 6 bases from V and 7 bases from J; junction bases left unmatched: 9. CDR3 nucleotide sequence: TGCAGCGTCTGCGTTGGGACAGGGGACCAGCCCCAGCATTTT. Encoded protein: CSVCVGTGDQPQHF.